This entry features one T cell receptor beta chain sequence. Antigen: not known. Peripheral blood samples and lesional scalp punch biopsies were obtained from alopecia areata patients. Sorted out of PBMCs were CD4+ T cells and CD8+ T cells. Germline assignment: CDR1 MDHEN and CDR2 SYDVKM. CDR3 length equals 12 residues. Trimming took off 3 bases at V and 13 bases at J, with 15 bases between the two ends. The data were obtained in a study of CD8+ T cells in alopecia areata. Notes on the study in general: Scalp samples also contribute reads from the resident alphabeta T cells found in normal skin. Lesional scalp displayed greater clonality than normal scalp, most notably in alopecia totalis/universalis.

Extraction and reverse transcription of RNA yielded cDNA as the sequencing template. Only in-frame clones appear in the TCRdb table, and some are missing; sequencing was by immunoSEQ multiplex PCR. The sample yields about 23,000 clones, 40% to 65% seen once. The V gene is TRBV28, the J gene TRBJ1-1; D uncertain. The clonotype originates from a human donor with alopecia areata. Sequencing was performed on NKG2D-high CD8+ T cells sorted from blood. CDR3 bases: TGTGCCAGCAGTTTTGTGCGGGGATATGGTTTCTTT. Its translation is CASSFVRGYGFF. Complete variable domain (other parts from reference TRBV28 and TRBJ1-1): DVKVTQSSRYLVKRTGEKVFLECVQDMDHENMFWYRQDPGLGLRLIYFSYDVKMKEKGDIPEGYSVSREKKERFSLILESASTNQTSMYLCASSFVRGYGFFGQGTRLTVV.